This TCR beta chain was identified during a study of graft-versus-host responses after intestinal transplantation. Assay used: immunoSEQ multiplex PCR; TCRdb lists only in-frame clones, some missing. The sample holds 80,000 to 100,000 clones, roughly 88% seen once. CDR1 is LNHDA, CDR2 SQIVND, per germline (reference sequence). CDR3 length: 15 amino acids. V lost 3 bases and J lost 8, with 14 bases in between. Notes on this clone: As yet, its antigen is unknown.

The origin of this receptor is a human donor who received an intestinal transplant. This sample comprised unstimulated CD4+ T cells sorted from spleen or lymph node cells, obtained before intestinal transplant. The V gene is TRBV19, the J gene TRBJ1-6; possibly TRBD1 for D (6 bases). CDR3 sequence: CASSIIQGIYSPLHF. CDR3 nucleotides: TGTGCCAGTAGTATCATCCAGGGGATCTATTCACCCCTCCACTTT.